The entry below describes one TCR beta chain. Original processing notes: Amplification of reference gene primers was used by the study to estimate nucleated cell counts. Sequencing used immunoSEQ multiplex PCR; TCRdb keeps in-frame clones, though not all of them. V, J and clone size were drawn from that table, and D and trimming were deduced from the DNA. The sample lists approximately 210,000 clones; 82% were seen once. Germline-derived CDR1 and CDR2 are SGHRS and YFSETQ. Trimming took off 0 bases at V and 3 bases at J, with 10 bases between the two ends. The CDR3 sequence is 14 residues long. The data stem from a study of blood T cell repertoires in COVID-19. As for the study in general: PBMCs, B-cell-depleted T cells, or T cells were the source of the cDNA or gDNA that made up the material.

The clonotype comes from a woman in her sixties or seventies who had recovered from COVID-19. Sequencing was done on a sample of PBMCs or T cells enriched from blood (not recorded which). The chain has TRBV5-1 and TRBJ2-7; D is possibly TRBD1 (6 bases). This CDR3 reads CASSLGLQGYEQYF. In nucleotides, the CDR3 is TGCGCCAGCAGCTTGGGGTTACAGGGCTACGAGCAGTACTTC.